In this sample, the clone carrying this T cell receptor (beta chain) turned up many times. What it recognizes is unknown. The time point is: newly diagnosed GD, antithyroid drugs for less than 3 months. After RNA was extracted from PBMCs, the TCR library was made from it. The data belong to a study of regulatory T cells in long-lasting Graves disease. Overall study findings and caveats: Persistent patients had more shared public clonotypes (around 2,800) than new patients (about 900).

For TCR beta, libraries came from iRepertoire HTBI primers and Arm-PCR of CDR3 regions. MiXCR, run by TCRdb on the multiplex PCR reads, gives a single entry per CDR3 protein. The sample includes 350,000 to 500,000 distinct CDR3 sequences, 15% to 20% of them seen just once. A further study also used this sample, focusing on T cells in Graves' hyperthyroidism and ophthalmopathy. As reported in that work: The TCR CDR3 was amplified in a first-round RT-PCR using the HTBI primer set.

The material was peripheral blood mononuclear cells (PBMCs), obtained at new diagnosis, from a patient treated with antithyroid drugs. The clonotype originates from a woman under 40 with Graves disease.

The CDR3 sequence: CASSGWGRKNTEAFF. The DNA for the CDR3 is TGTGCCAGCAGCGGCTGGGGGCGGAAGAACACTGAAGCTTTCTTT. The chain employs TRBV11-2 and TRBJ1-1; weak D call: TRBD1 (6 bases). The CDR3 consists of 15 residues. From germline, CDR1 is SGHAT and CDR2 FQNNGV. Trimming left V 5 bases short and J 1 base short, with 14 bases between.